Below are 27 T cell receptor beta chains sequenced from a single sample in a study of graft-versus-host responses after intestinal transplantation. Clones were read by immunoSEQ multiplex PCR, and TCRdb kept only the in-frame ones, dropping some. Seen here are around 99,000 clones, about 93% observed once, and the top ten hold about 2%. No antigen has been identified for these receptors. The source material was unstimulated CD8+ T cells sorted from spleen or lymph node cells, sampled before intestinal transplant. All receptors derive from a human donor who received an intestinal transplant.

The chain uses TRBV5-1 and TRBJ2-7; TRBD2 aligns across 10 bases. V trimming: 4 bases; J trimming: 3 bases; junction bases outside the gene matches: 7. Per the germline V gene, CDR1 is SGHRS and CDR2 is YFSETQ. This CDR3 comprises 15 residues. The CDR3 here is CASSETSGSHYEQYF. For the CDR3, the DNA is TGCGCCAGCAGCGAGACTAGCGGGTCCCACTACGAGCAGTACTTC.

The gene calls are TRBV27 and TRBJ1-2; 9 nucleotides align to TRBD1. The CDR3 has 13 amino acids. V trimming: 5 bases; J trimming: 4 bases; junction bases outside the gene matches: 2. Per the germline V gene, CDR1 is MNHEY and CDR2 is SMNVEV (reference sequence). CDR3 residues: CASSTGGAYGYTF. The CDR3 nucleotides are TGTGCCAGCAGTACAGGGGGCGCCTATGGCTACACCTTC.

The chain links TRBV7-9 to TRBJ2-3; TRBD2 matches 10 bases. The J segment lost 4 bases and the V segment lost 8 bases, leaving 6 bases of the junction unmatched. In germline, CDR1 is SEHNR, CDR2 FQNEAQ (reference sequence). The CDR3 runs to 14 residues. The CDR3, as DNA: TGTGCCAGCGCCGGGACTAGCGTCCCAGATACGCAGTATTTT. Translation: CASAGTSVPDTQYF.

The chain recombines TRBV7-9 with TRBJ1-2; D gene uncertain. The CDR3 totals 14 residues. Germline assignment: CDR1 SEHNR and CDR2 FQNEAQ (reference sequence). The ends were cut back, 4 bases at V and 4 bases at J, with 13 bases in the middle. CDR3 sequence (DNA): TGTGCCAGCAGCTCCCCCTTGGGAGGCTATGGCTACACCTTC. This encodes CASSSPLGGYGYTF.

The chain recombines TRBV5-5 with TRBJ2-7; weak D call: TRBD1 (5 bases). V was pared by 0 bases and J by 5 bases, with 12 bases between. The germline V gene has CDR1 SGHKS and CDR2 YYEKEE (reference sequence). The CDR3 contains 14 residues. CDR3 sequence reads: CASSLEGDLDEQYF. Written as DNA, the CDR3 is TGTGCCAGCAGCTTGGAAGGGGATCTAGACGAGCAGTACTTC.

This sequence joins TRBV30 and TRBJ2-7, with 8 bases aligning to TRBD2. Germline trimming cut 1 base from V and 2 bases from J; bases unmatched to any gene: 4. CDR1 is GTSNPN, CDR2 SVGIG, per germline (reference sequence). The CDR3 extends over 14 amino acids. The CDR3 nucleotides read TGTGCCTGGAGTGGAGCGGGGGAGGCCTACGAGCAGTACTTC. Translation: CAWSGAGEAYEQYF.

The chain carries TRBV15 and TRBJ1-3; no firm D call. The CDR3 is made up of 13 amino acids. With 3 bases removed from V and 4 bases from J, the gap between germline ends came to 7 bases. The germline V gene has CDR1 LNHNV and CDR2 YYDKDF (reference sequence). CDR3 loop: CATSSSYGNTIYF. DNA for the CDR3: TGTGCCACCAGCAGCTCCTACGGAAACACCATATATTTT. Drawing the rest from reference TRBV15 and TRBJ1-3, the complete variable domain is DAMVIQNPRYQVTQFGKPVTLSCSQTLNHNVMYWYQQKSSQAPKLLFHYYDKDFNNEADTPDNFQSRRPNTSFCFLDIRSPGLGDTAMYLCATSSSYGNTIYFGEGSWLTVV.

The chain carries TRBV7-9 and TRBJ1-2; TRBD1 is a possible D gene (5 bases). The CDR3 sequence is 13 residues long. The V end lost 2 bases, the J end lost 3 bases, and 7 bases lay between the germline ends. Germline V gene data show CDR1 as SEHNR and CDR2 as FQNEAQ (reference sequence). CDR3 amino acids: CASSLSGHYGYTF. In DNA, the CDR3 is TGTGCCAGCAGCTTATCAGGGCACTATGGCTACACCTTC.

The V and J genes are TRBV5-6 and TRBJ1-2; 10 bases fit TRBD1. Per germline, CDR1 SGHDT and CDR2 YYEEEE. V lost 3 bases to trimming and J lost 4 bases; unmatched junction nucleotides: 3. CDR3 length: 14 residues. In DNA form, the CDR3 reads TGTGCCAGCAGCTACGGGACAGGGGCCTATGGCTACACCTTC. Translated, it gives CASSYGTGAYGYTF.

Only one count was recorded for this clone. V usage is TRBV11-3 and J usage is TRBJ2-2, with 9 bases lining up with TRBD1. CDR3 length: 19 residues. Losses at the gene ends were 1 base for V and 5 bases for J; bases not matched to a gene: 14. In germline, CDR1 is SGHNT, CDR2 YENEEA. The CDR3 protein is CASSLVRRDRVVWTGELFF. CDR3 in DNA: TGTGCCAGCAGCTTAGTTCGCCGGGACAGGGTCGTTTGGACCGGGGAGCTGTTTTTT.

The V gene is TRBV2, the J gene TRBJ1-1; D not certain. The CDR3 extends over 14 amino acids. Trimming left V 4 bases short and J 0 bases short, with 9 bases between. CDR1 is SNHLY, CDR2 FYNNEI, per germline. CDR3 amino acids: CASSVGELNTEAFF. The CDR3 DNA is TGTGCCAGCAGTGTTGGGGAGTTGAACACTGAAGCTTTCTTT.

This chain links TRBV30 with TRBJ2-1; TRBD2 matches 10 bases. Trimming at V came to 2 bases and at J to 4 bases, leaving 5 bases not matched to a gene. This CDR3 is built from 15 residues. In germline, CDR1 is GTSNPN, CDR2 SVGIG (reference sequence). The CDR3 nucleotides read TGTGCCTGGAGTCCCCCAGCGGGGGGGTACAATGAGCAGTTCTTC. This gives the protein CAWSPPAGGYNEQFF.

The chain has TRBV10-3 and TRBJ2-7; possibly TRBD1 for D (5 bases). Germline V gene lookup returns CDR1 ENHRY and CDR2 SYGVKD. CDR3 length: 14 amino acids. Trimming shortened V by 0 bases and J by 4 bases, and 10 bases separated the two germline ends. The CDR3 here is CAISESSGNYEQYF. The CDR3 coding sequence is TGTGCCATCAGTGAGTCGTCAGGGAATTACGAGCAGTACTTC.

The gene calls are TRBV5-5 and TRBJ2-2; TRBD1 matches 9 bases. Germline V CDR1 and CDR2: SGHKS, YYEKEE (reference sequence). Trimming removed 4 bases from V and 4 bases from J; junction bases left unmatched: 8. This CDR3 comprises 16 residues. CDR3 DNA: TGTGCCAGCAGCCAACTGACAGGGGGTAGCACCGGGGAGCTGTTTTTT. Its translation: CASSQLTGGSTGELFF.

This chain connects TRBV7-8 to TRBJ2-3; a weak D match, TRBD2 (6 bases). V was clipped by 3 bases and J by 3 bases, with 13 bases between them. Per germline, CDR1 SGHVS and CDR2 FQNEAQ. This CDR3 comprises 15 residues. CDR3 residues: CASSFGGGGTDTQYF. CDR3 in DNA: TGTGCCAGCAGCTTCGGAGGTGGGGGGACAGATACGCAGTATTTT. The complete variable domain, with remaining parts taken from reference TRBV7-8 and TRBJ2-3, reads GAGVSQSPRYKVAKRGQDVALRCDPISGHVSLFWYQQALGQGPEFLTYFQNEAQLDKSGLPSDRFFAERPEGSVSTLKIQRTQQEDSAVYLCASSFGGGGTDTQYFGPGTRLTVL.

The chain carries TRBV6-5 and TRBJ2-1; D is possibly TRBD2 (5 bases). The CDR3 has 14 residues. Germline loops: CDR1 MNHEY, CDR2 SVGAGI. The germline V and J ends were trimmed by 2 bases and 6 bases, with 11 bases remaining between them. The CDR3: CASSYGGESNEQFF. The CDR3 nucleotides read TGTGCCAGCAGTTACGGTGGGGAGTCCAATGAGCAGTTCTTC.

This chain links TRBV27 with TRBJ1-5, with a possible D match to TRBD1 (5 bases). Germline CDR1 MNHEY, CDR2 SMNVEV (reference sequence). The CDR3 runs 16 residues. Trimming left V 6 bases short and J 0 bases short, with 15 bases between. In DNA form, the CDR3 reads TGTGCCAGCAGGTCCGGGGGGGGTCATAGCAATCAGCCCCAGCATTTT. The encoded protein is CASRSGGGHSNQPQHF.

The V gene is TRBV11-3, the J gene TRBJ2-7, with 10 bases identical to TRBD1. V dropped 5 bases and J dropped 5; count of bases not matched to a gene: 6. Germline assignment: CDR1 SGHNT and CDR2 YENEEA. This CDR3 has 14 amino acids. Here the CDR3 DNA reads TGTGCCAGCAGCCCGGGACAGGGGTCCCACGAGCAGTACTTC. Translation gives CASSPGQGSHEQYF. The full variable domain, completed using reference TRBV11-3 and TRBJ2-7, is EAGVVQSPRYKIIEKKQPVAFWCNPISGHNTLYWYLQNLGQGPELLIRYENEEAVDDSQLPKDRFSAERLKGVDSTLKIQPAELGDSAVYLCASSPGQGSHEQYFGPGTRLTVT.

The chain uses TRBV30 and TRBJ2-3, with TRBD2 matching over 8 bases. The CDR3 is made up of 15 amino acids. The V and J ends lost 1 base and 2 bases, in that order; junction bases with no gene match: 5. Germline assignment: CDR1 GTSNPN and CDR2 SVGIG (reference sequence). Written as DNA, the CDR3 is TGTGCCTGGAGTGGCGGTAGCGGGGTCACAGATACGCAGTATTTT. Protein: CAWSGGSGVTDTQYF.

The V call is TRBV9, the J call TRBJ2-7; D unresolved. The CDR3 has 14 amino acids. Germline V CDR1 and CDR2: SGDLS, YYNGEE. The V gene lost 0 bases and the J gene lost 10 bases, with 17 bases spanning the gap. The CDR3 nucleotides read TGTGCCAGCAGCGTAGATTTGGGCAGTAACTTTCAGTACTTC. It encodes CASSVDLGSNFQYF.

The CDR3 DNA follows: TGTGCCAGCAGCGATCGAGGGGCTAGCGGGGGGGACGTGACCCAGTACTTC. It yields the protein CASSDRGASGGDVTQYF. The chain uses TRBV13 and TRBJ2-5; 12 nucleotides align to TRBD2. V shed 5 bases and J 7 bases; nucleotides not matched to a gene: 14. The length of the CDR3 is 17 residues. Looked up from germline, CDR1 is PRHDT and CDR2 is FYEKMQ (reference sequence).

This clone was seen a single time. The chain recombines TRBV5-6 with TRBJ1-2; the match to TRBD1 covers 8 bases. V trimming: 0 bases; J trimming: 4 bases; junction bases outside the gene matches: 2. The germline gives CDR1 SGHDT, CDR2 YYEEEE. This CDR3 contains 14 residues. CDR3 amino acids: CASSLAGGSYGYTF. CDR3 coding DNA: TGTGCCAGCAGCTTGGCAGGGGGCTCCTATGGCTACACCTTC.

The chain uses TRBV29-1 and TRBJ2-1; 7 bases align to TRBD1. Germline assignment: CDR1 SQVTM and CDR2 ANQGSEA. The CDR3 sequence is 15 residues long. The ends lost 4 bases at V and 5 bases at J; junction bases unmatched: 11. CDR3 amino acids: CSVVGFRGQNNEQFF. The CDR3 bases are TGCAGCGTTGTTGGCTTTAGGGGACAGAACAATGAGCAGTTCTTC.

The CDR3, as DNA: TGTGCCAGCAGTGGTAGGGACAGGGGTAGTGAACAGCCCCAGCATTTT. Protein: CASSGRDRGSEQPQHF. The chain carries TRBV6-1 and TRBJ1-5, with 10 nucleotides matching TRBD1. Trimming cost V 4 bases and J 7 bases; bases outside gene matches: 10. Germline CDR1 reads MNHNS; CDR2 reads SASEGT. This CDR3 is built from 16 residues.

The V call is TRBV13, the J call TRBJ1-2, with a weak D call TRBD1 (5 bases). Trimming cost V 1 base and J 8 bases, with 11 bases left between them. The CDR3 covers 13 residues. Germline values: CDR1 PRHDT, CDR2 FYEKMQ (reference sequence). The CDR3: CASSLAGQPGYTF. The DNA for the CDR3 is TGTGCCAGCAGCTTAGCAGGGCAGCCCGGCTACACCTTC.

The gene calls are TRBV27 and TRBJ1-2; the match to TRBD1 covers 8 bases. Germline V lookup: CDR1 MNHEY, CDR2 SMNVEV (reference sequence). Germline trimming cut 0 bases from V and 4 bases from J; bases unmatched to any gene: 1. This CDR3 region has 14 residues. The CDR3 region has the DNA TGTGCCAGCAGTTTATCGGGGACAGGCTATGGCTACACCTTC. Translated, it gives CASSLSGTGYGYTF.

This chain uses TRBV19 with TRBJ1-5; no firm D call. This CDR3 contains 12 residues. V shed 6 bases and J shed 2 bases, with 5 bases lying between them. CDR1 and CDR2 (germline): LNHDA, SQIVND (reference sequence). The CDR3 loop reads CASSRGNQPQHF. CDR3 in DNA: TGTGCCAGTAGCCGGGGCAATCAGCCCCAGCATTTT.